Detailed here is one T cell receptor (beta chain). This table comes from immunoSEQ multiplex PCR, and its TCRdb copy is limited to in-frame clones, with some not included. The table has tens of thousands of clones, around 92% seen once; the top ten hold over 0.5%. The record originates from a study of T cell changes during pregnancy in multiple sclerosis. The germline V gene has CDR1 SGHKS and CDR2 YYEKEE (reference sequence). The CDR3 spans 14 residues. J gave up 5 bases and V 4 bases, and 7 bases lay outside the gene matches. Sequencing used CD4+ T cells from peripheral blood mononuclear cells, obtained in the third trimester of pregnancy. The receptor was isolated from a female donor with multiple sclerosis, enrolled in a pregnancy study. The rearrangement joins TRBV5-5 to TRBJ2-5; 8 bases fit TRBD1. The CDR3: CASSPLGDRETQYF. CDR3 DNA: TGTGCCAGCAGCCCCTTGGGGGACAGGGAGACCCAGTACTTC. The full variable domain, its missing parts supplied by reference TRBV5-5 and TRBJ2-5, is DAGVTQSPTHLIKTRGQQVTLRCSPISGHKSVSWYQQVLGQGPQFIFQYYEKEERGRGNFPDRFSARQFPNYSSELNVNALLLGDSALYLCASSPLGDRETQYFGPGTRLLVL.